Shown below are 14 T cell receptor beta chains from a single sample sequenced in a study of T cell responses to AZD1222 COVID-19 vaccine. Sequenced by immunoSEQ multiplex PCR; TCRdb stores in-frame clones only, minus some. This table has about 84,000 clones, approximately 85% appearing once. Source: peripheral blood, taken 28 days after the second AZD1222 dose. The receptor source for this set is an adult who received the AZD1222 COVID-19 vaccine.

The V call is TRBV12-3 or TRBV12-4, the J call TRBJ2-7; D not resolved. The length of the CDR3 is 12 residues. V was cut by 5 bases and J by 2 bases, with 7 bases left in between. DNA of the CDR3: TGTGCCAGCAGTAAAAGGGCCTACGAGCAGTACTTC. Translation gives CASSKRAYEQYF.

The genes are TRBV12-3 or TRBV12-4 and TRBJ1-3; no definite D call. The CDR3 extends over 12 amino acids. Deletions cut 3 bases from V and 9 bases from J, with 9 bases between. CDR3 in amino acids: CASSFRWGTIYF. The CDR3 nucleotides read TGTGCCAGCAGTTTTCGGTGGGGCACCATATATTTT.

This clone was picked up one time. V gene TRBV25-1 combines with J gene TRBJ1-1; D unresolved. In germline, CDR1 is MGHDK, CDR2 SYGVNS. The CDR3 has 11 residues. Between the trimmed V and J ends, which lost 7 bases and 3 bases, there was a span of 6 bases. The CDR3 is CASTRHTEAFF. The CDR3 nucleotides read TGTGCCAGCACCAGGCACACTGAAGCTTTCTTT.

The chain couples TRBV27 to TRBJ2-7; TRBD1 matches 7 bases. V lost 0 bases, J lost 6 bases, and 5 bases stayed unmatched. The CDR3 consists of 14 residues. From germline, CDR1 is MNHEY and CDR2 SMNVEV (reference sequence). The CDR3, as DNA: TGTGCCAGCAGTTTATCCACAGGGGTGGGCGAGCAGTACTTC. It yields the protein CASSLSTGVGEQYF.

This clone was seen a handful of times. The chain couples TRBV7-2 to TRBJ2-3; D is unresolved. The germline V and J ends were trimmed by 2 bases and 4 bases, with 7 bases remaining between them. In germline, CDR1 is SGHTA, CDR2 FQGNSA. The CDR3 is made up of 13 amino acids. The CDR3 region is CASSLPFADTQYF. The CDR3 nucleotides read TGTGCCAGCAGCTTACCATTCGCAGATACGCAGTATTTT.

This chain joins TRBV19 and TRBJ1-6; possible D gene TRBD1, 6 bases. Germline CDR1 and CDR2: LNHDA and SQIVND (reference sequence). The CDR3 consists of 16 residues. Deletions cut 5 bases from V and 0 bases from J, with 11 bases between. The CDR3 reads CASSLGQYSYNSPLHF. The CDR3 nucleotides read TGTGCCAGTAGTCTAGGACAGTACTCCTATAATTCACCCCTCCACTTT. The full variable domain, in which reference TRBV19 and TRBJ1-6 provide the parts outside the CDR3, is DGGITQSPKYLFRKEGQNVTLSCEQNLNHDAMYWYRQDPGQGLRLIYYSQIVNDFQKGDIAEGYSVSREKKESFPLTVTSAQKNPTAFYLCASSLGQYSYNSPLHFGNGTRLTVT.

The CDR3 protein is CASADWTEGGDTQYF. The DNA for the CDR3 is TGTGCCAGTGCGGACTGGACGGAAGGTGGAGATACGCAGTATTTT. This chain uses TRBV19 with TRBJ2-3, with D perhaps TRBD2 (5 bases). Trimming left V 8 bases short and J 5 bases short, with 20 bases between. Looked up from germline, CDR1 is LNHDA and CDR2 is SQIVND (reference sequence). The length of the CDR3 is 15 residues.

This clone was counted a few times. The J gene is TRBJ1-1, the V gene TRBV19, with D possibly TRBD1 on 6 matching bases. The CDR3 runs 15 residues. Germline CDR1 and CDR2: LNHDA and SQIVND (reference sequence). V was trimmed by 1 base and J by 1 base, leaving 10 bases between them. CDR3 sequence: CASSIGGTKNTEAFF. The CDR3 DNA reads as TGTGCCAGTAGTATAGGCGGGACAAAGAACACTGAAGCTTTCTTT.

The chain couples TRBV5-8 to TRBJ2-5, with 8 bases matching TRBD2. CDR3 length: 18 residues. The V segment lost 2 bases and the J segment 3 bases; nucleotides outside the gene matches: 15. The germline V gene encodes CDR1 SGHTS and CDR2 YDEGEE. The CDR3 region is CASSLKKLLGTRKETQYF. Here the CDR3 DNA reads TGTGCCAGCAGCTTAAAAAAATTACTTGGGACTAGAAAAGAGACCCAGTACTTC. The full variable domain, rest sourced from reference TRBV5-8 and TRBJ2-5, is EAGVTQSPTHLIKTRGQQATLRCSPISGHTSVYWYQQALGLGLQFLLWYDEGEERNRGNFPPRFSGRQFPNYSSELNVNALELEDSALYLCASSLKKLLGTRKETQYFGPGTRLLVL.

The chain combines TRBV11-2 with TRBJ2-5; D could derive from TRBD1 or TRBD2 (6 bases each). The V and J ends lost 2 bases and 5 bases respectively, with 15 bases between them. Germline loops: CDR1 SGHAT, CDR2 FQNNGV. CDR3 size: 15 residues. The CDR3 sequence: CASSLSGGQGETQYF. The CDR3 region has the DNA TGTGCCAGCAGCTTAAGTGGGGGGCAGGGCGAGACCCAGTACTTC. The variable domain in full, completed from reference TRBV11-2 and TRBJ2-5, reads EAGVAQSPRYKIIEKRQSVAFWCNPISGHATLYWYQQILGQGPKLLIQFQNNGVVDDSQLPKDRFSAERLKGVDSTLKIQPAKLEDSAVYLCASSLSGGQGETQYFGPGTRLLVL.

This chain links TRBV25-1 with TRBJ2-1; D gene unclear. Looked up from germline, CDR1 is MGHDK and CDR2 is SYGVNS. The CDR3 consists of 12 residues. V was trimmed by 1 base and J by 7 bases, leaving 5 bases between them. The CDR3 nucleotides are TGTGCCAGCAGTGAATCCTGGAATGAGCAGTTCTTC. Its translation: CASSESWNEQFF.

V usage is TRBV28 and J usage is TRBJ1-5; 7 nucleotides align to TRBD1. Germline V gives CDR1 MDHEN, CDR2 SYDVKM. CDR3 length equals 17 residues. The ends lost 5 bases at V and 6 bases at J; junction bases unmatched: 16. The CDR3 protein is CASSTRTGPSPSQPQHF. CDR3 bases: TGTGCCAGCAGTACGAGGACAGGCCCCTCACCCAGTCAGCCCCAGCATTTT.

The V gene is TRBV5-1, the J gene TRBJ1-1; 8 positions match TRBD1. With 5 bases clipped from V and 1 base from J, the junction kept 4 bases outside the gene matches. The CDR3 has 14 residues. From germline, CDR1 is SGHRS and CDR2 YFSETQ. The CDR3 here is CASRPGTGNTEAFF. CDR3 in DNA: TGCGCCAGCAGGCCCGGGACAGGGAACACTGAAGCTTTCTTT.

CDR3: CASSSNRGLSSYNSPLHF. CDR3 DNA: TGTGCCAGCAGTTCTAACAGGGGGCTTAGCTCCTATAATTCACCCCTCCACTTT. The chain carries TRBV2 and TRBJ1-6; 9 positions match TRBD1. CDR3 length: 18 residues. V dropped 5 bases and J dropped 0; count of bases not matched to a gene: 8. Germline V gives CDR1 SNHLY, CDR2 FYNNEI.